The 29 T cell receptor beta chains below all came from one sample that was sequenced in a study of CD8 T cells in ankylosing spondylitis. Study results and limitations: Blood from ankylosing spondylitis patients appeared to carry a characteristic roughly 8-variant TCR beta motif.

Each CDR3 protein is one row after TCRdb ran MiXCR on the 5' RACE reads. The repertoire holds 250,000 to 350,000 distinct CDR3 sequences, with roughly 8% as singletons. The antigens these receptors bind are not known. Sample: blood, either unsorted or a sorted T cell fraction (not recorded which). These receptors were collected from a male donor with ankylosing spondylitis.

The V and J genes are TRBV21-1 and TRBJ2-5. TRBV21-1 is a documented pseudogene. This CDR3 has 14 amino acids. Here the CDR3 DNA reads TGTGCCAGCAGCAAAGATCGGGACAAAGAGACCCAGTACTTC. Protein: CASSKDRDKETQYF.

This clonotype was seen more than once but under ten times. The chain joins TRBV4-1 to TRBJ1-2, with D possibly matching TRBD1 (6 bases). CDR3 length: 14 residues. Trimming took off 1 base at V and 4 bases at J, with 10 bases between the two ends. Looked up from germline, CDR1 is MGHRA and CDR2 is YSYEKL. The CDR3 sequence: CASSQGQATYGYTF. CDR3 bases: TGCGCCAGCAGCCAAGGACAGGCCACCTATGGCTACACCTTC.

The CDR3 sequence: CASLPGPNINEQFF. The CDR3 DNA reads TGCGCCAGTTTGCCGGGACCGAACATCAATGAGCAGTTCTTC. J is TRBJ2-1 and V is TRBV5-1; tentatively, D is TRBD1 or TRBD2 (5 bases each). Germline CDR1 and CDR2: SGHRS and YFSETQ. V lost 8 bases, J lost 6 bases, and 18 bases lay in between. There are 14 residues in the CDR3.

This clonotype was found many times. The chain uses TRBV29-1 and TRBJ1-1, with 9 bases aligning to TRBD1. The CDR3 spans 13 residues. The V and J ends lost 6 bases and 0 bases, in that order; junction bases with no gene match: 2. Germline CDR1 is SQVTM and CDR2 is ANQGSEA. CDR3 nucleotide sequence: TGCAGCGTAGGACAGGGGTTGAACACTGAAGCTTTCTTT. Its translation: CSVGQGLNTEAFF.

This clonotype was seen more than once but under ten times. The V gene is TRBV5-1, the J gene TRBJ1-2, with D possibly matching TRBD1 (6 bases). The CDR3 extends over 15 amino acids. Germline CDR1 and CDR2: SGHRS and YFSETQ. V dropped 4 bases and J dropped 3 bases, with 16 bases sitting between them. The CDR3 loop reads CASSLTPDRYYGYTF. The CDR3 DNA reads TGCGCCAGCAGCCTAACCCCCGACAGGTACTATGGCTACACCTTC. The variable domain in full, completed from reference TRBV5-1 and TRBJ1-2, reads KAGVTQTPRYLIKTRGQQVTLSCSPISGHRSVSWYQQTPGQGLQFLFEYFSETQRNKGNFPGRFSGRQFSNSRSEMNVSTLELGDSALYLCASSLTPDRYYGYTFGSGTRLTVV.

This clonotype was observed a few times. The chain recombines TRBV11-2 with TRBJ1-2; D is unclear. The CDR3 spans 11 residues. Trimming pared 5 bases from V and 6 bases from J, leaving 7 bases between. The V gene's germline CDR1 is SGHAT and CDR2 FQNNGV. The CDR3 nucleotides read TGTGCCAGCAGCCCGGCCCATGGCTACACCTTC. Encoded protein: CASSPAHGYTF.

The chain joins TRBV12-3 or TRBV12-4 to TRBJ2-7; no reliable D call. With 7 bases removed from V and 0 bases from J, the gap between germline ends came to 7 bases. This CDR3 is 12 amino acids long. DNA of the CDR3: TGTGCCAGCACCAACGCCTCCTACGAGCAGTACTTC. Its protein is CASTNASYEQYF.

The chain employs TRBV5-1 and TRBJ2-4, with D possibly called TRBD1 or TRBD2 (6 bases each). There are 14 residues in the CDR3. The V end lost 0 bases, the J end lost 10 bases, and 14 bases lay between the germline ends. Per germline, CDR1 SGHRS and CDR2 YFSETQ. As DNA, the CDR3 is TGCGCCAGCAGCTTGGACGGGGGCGCAGGGATTCAGTACTTC. Its translation: CASSLDGGAGIQYF.

This clonotype was counted ten times or more. The chain combines TRBV6-2 or TRBV6-3 with TRBJ1-1, with 9 bases aligning to TRBD1. CDR1 is MNHEY and CDR2 is SVGEGT in the germline V gene. The CDR3 contains 14 residues. Germline trimming cut 6 bases from V and 1 base from J; bases unmatched to any gene: 3. CDR3 sequence (DNA): TGTGCCAGCAGACGGACAGGGGAGAACACTGAAGCTTTCTTT. Amino acids: CASRRTGENTEAFF.

This clonotype was detected only a few times. The V gene is TRBV4-2, the J gene TRBJ1-2, with 12 positions matching TRBD1. The CDR3 loop spans 15 amino acids. Germline values: CDR1 LGHNA, CDR2 YNFKEQ. J gave up 7 bases and V 2 bases, and 5 bases lay outside the gene matches. CDR3 sequence reads: CASSQPGQGAIGYTF. The CDR3 DNA sequence: TGTGCCAGCAGCCAACCGGGACAGGGGGCGATTGGCTACACCTTC.

J is TRBJ1-2 and V is TRBV7-6; D not resolved. The CDR3 covers 13 residues. Looked up from germline, CDR1 is SGHVS and CDR2 is FNYEAQ. Trimming took off 2 bases at V and 7 bases at J, with 11 bases between the two ends. CDR3 sequence (DNA): TGTGCCAGCAGCTTAACGGAGACGAGTGGCTACACCTTC. Its translation: CASSLTETSGYTF.

This sequence joins TRBV25-1 and TRBJ2-7; D unclear. CDR3 size: 12 residues. Per germline, CDR1 MGHDK and CDR2 SYGVNS. Trimming cost V 4 bases and J 3 bases, with 7 bases left between them. CDR3 sequence (DNA): TGTGCCAGCAGTGCCGAACACTACGAGCAGTACTTC. Translation: CASSAEHYEQYF.

This chain joins TRBV20-1 and TRBJ1-1; no firm D call. The V and J ends lost 2 bases and 1 base respectively, with 11 bases between them. This CDR3 spans 14 amino acids. Germline CDR1 is DFQATT and CDR2 is SNEGSKA (reference sequence). The CDR3 bases are TGCAGTGCTAGAACCGGGCAGTGGAACACTGAAGCTTTCTTT. Translation: CSARTGQWNTEAFF.

V and J are TRBV2 and TRBJ2-7, with 8 nucleotides matching TRBD2. The CDR3 has 14 amino acids. V shed 7 bases, J shed 4 bases, and the junction held 9 bases outside the gene matches. Germline V gene data show CDR1 as SNHLY and CDR2 as FYNNEI. The CDR3 spells CASTRDGRGYEQYF. CDR3 nucleotide sequence: TGTGCCAGCACTCGAGACGGGAGGGGATACGAGCAGTACTTC.

This clonotype has at least ten counts. The chain couples TRBV5-1 to TRBJ2-3; D remains unclear. From germline, CDR1 is SGHRS and CDR2 YFSETQ. V was trimmed by 3 bases and J by 2 bases, leaving 7 bases between them. This CDR3 has 13 residues. DNA of the CDR3: TGCGCCAGCAGCTCCCCTACCACAGATACGCAGTATTTT. Protein: CASSSPTTDTQYF. The whole variable domain, filled in from reference TRBV5-1 and TRBJ2-3, reads KAGVTQTPRYLIKTRGQQVTLSCSPISGHRSVSWYQQTPGQGLQFLFEYFSETQRNKGNFPGRFSGRQFSNSRSEMNVSTLELGDSALYLCASSSPTTDTQYFGPGTRLTVL.

At least ten counts were recorded for this clonotype. The rearrangement links TRBV4-2 to TRBJ2-7, with 8 bases that match TRBD2. This CDR3 comprises 14 residues. V dropped 2 bases and J dropped 0; count of bases not matched to a gene: 0. Per germline, CDR1 LGHNA and CDR2 YNFKEQ. CDR3 sequence reads: CASSQSGSSYEQYF. The CDR3 coding sequence is TGTGCCAGCAGCCAAAGCGGGAGCTCCTACGAGCAGTACTTC.

The rearrangement uses TRBV29-1 and TRBJ1-1, with D possibly matching TRBD1 (5 bases). V lost 4 bases and J 7 bases, leaving 13 bases between the germline ends. CDR1 is SQVTM and CDR2 is ANQGSEA in the germline V gene. This CDR3 comprises 12 residues. The CDR3 protein is CSVVRGAREAFF. In DNA form, the CDR3 reads TGCAGCGTTGTTCGAGGGGCCCGTGAAGCTTTCTTT. Looking up the rest from reference TRBV29-1 and TRBJ1-1 gives the full variable domain: SAVISQKPSRDICQRGTSLTIQCQVDSQVTMMFWYRQQPGQSLTLIATANQGSEATYESGFVIDKFPISRPNLTFSTLTVSNMSPEDSSIYLCSVVRGAREAFFGQGTRLTVV.

This clonotype was seen at least ten times. The rearrangement joins TRBV2 to TRBJ2-3; 11 nucleotides agree with TRBD2. V was clipped by 6 bases and J by 5 bases; unmatched bases: 4. The germline V gene has CDR1 SNHLY and CDR2 FYNNEI. This CDR3 region has 14 residues. The CDR3 region is CASSELAGVDTQYF. CDR3 bases: TGTGCCAGCAGCGAACTAGCGGGAGTAGATACGCAGTATTTT.

This clonotype was detected ten times or more. V gene TRBV9 combines with J gene TRBJ2-2; no clear D gene. CDR1 SGDLS and CDR2 YYNGEE come from the germline V gene. Trimming took 4 bases from V and 0 from J, leaving 13 bases between them. The CDR3 has 16 amino acids. In nucleotides, the CDR3 is TGTGCCAGCAGCCGAGTGAGAGTAACGAACACCGGGGAGCTGTTTTTT. The encoded protein is CASSRVRVTNTGELFF.

This clonotype was counted ten times or more. The chain combines TRBV7-6 with TRBJ1-4, with 7 positions matching TRBD1. Germline-derived CDR1 and CDR2 are SGHVS and FNYEAQ. The CDR3 contains 15 residues. After removal of 1 base from V and 4 bases from J, the junction contained 3 bases not matched to a gene. The CDR3 is CASSLDRGFNEKLFF. CDR3 in DNA: TGTGCCAGCAGCTTAGACAGGGGATTTAATGAAAAACTGTTTTTT. Full variable domain (rest looked up from reference TRBV7-6 and TRBJ1-4): GAGVSQSPRYKVTKRGQDVALRCDPISGHVSLYWYRQALGQGPEFLTYFNYEAQQDKSGLPNDRFSAERPEGSISTLTIQRTEQRDSAMYRCASSLDRGFNEKLFFGSGTQLSVL.

This clonotype was seen only a few times. The chain combines TRBV6-1 with TRBJ1-2; D unclear. The CDR3 loop spans 14 amino acids. Looked up from germline, CDR1 is MNHNS and CDR2 is SASEGT. Deletions cut 3 bases from V and 2 bases from J, with 10 bases between. The CDR3 DNA reads as TGTGCCAGCAGTGACGACAAGAGAAACTATGGCTACACCTTC. Protein sequence: CASSDDKRNYGYTF.

In this sample, this clonotype turned up many times. The chain couples TRBV29-1 to TRBJ2-1; 10 positions match TRBD2. Germline V gene sequence: CDR1 SQVTM, CDR2 ANQGSEA. V lost 7 bases to trimming and J lost 8 bases; unmatched junction nucleotides: 8. The CDR3 is made up of 13 amino acids. CDR3 nucleotide sequence: TGCAGCGCACCCAGCGGGAGGGCCTATGAGCAGTTCTTC. Its protein is CSAPSGRAYEQFF.

The gene calls are TRBV21-1 and TRBJ2-7; TRBD1, the D gene given by the table, was not confirmed from the DNA. TRBV21-1 is listed as a pseudogene. This CDR3 is 17 amino acids long. The CDR3 spells CASSKFRAARKSYEQYF. Written as DNA, the CDR3 is TGTGCCAGCAGCAAATTTCGGGCGGCTCGAAAATCCTACGAGCAGTACTTC.

This clonotype was detected many times. The CDR3: CASSLGLSGSPLHF. The CDR3 DNA is TGTGCCAGCAGTTTGGGTTTGAGTGGTTCACCCCTCCACTTT. The chain couples TRBV12-3 or TRBV12-4 to TRBJ1-6, with unresolved D. Trimming removed 3 bases at V and 9 bases at J, with 12 bases between. CDR3 length: 14 residues.

This clonotype appeared many times. The chain recombines TRBV11-1 with TRBJ2-3, with TRBD2 identical over 10 bases. CDR3 length: 18 residues. Germline CDR1 and CDR2: SGHAT and FQDESV (reference sequence). Trimming removed 5 bases from V and 0 bases from J; junction bases left unmatched: 11. As DNA, the CDR3 is TGTGCCAGCAGCCCCCGGACTAGCGGCACTTATAGCACAGATACGCAGTATTTT. Residues: CASSPRTSGTYSTDTQYF.

This clonotype was found many times. For the CDR3, the DNA is TGTGCCAGCAGTCTGGGGACCCACAATGAGCAGTTCTTC. Translation gives CASSLGTHNEQFF. V gene TRBV6-2 or TRBV6-3 combines with J gene TRBJ2-1, with D tentatively TRBD1 or TRBD2 (5 bases each). The V end was cut by 5 bases, the J end by 5 bases, with 10 bases between. Germline CDR1 is MNHEY and CDR2 is SVGEGT. The CDR3 has 13 amino acids.

This clonotype has only a few counts. This chain connects TRBV29-1 to TRBJ2-1, with 11 bases aligning to TRBD1. The length of the CDR3 is 14 residues. The V segment lost 7 bases and the J segment 8 bases; nucleotides outside the gene matches: 10. Germline CDR1 and CDR2: SQVTM and ANQGSEA. This CDR3 reads CSAVRTGGGDEQFF. The CDR3 bases are TGCAGCGCCGTACGGACAGGGGGCGGCGATGAGCAGTTCTTC.

The chain carries TRBV11-3 and TRBJ2-1; D ambiguous. Trimming pared 3 bases from V and 10 bases from J, leaving 10 bases between. This CDR3 has 12 amino acids. The germline gives CDR1 SGHNT, CDR2 YENEEA. The CDR3 region is CASSLSRREQFF. In DNA form, the CDR3 reads TGTGCCAGCAGCTTGTCCCGGCGCGAGCAGTTCTTC.

The chain uses TRBV15 and TRBJ2-1; possible D gene TRBD1, 6 bases. Germline V lookup: CDR1 LNHNV, CDR2 YYDKDF (reference sequence). V lost 0 bases and J 8 bases, leaving 11 bases between the germline ends. This CDR3 is 14 amino acids long. The chain's CDR3 is CATSRDGGSDEQFF. DNA for the CDR3: TGTGCCACCAGCAGAGATGGGGGCAGCGATGAGCAGTTCTTC.